This is a list of T cell receptor beta chains from one sample in a study of blood T cell repertoires in COVID-19. Profiling relied on immunoSEQ multiplex PCR, and the TCRdb table lists in-frame clones only, not all of them. Here the sample spans 140,000 to 150,000 clones, around 87% being singletons. The specimen was PBMCs or T cells enriched from blood (not recorded which). Every receptor here comes from a man in his sixties who had recovered from COVID-19. CDR3s include the opening cysteine and the closing phenylalanine or tryptophan. Each record gives: D gene, clone size, V gene, J gene, CDR3 DNA, CDR3 protein. A D gene is named only where the DNA matches it firmly. The size of a clone is reported for some rows only, either as once, few or many, or as a class for expanded clones.

>.|.|TRBV28|TRBJ1-6
TGTGCCAGCAGGGGGGGTGCAGATTATAATTCACCCCTCCACTTT
CASRGGADYNSPLHF
>.|.|TRBV2|TRBJ2-5
TGTGCCAGCAGTGACGTTCAAGAGACCCAGTACTTC
CASSDVQETQYF
>.|.|TRBV5-4|TRBJ2-7
TGTGCCAGCAGCTTGGTCCGCCTGGACAGCTCCTACGAGCAGTACTTC
CASSLVRLDSSYEQYF
>TRBD2|.|TRBV18|TRBJ2-5
TGTGCCAGCTCACCTTGGACTAGCGGCGAAGAGACCCAGTACTTC
CASSPWTSGEETQYF
>TRBD1|.|TRBV2|TRBJ1-2
TGTGCCAGCAGACCAGGGGGCCTCTTGGGTAACTATGGCTACACCTTC
CASRPGGLLGNYGYTF
>TRBD1|.|TRBV10-3|TRBJ1-1
TGTGCCATCAGTGAGGCTCAACAGGGGAGGAGTGAAGCTTTCTTT
CAISEAQQGRSEAFF
>TRBD2|.|TRBV11-2|TRBJ2-7
TGTGCCAGCAGCTTAGGCGGGGGGGCGGGCCCGGGTCACGAGCAGTACTTC
CASSLGGGAGPGHEQYF
>.|.|TRBV11-2|TRBJ2-7
TGTGCCAGCAGCTTAGGGGGAGCCACTGGGGAGCAGTACTTC
CASSLGGATGEQYF
>.|.|TRBV5-8|TRBJ1-2
TGTGCCAGCAACCGGAACAGGGTTTTTGGCTATGGCTACACCTTC
CASNRNRVFGYGYTF
>.|.|TRBV2|TRBJ1-1
TGTGCCAGCTCCTTAGAAAGGGGAAGGACTGAAGCTTTCTTT
CASSLERGRTEAFF
>.|.|TRBV4-2|TRBJ1-2
TGTGCCAGCAGCCAAGGAGATCCAGGGTCCAACTATGGCTACACCTTC
CASSQGDPGSNYGYTF
>.|.|TRBV3-1/TRBV3-2|TRBJ2-5
TGTGCCAGCAGCCAAGCCGAGGTGGAGACCCAGTACTTC
CASSQAEVETQYF
>TRBD2|few|TRBV3-1/TRBV3-2|TRBJ2-7
TGTGCCACCCGGGATAGCGGGGCCTCCTACGAGCAGTACTTC
CATRDSGASYEQYF
>.|.|TRBV10-3|TRBJ2-7
TGTGCCTTAAGGGGGACGCGGTTTACCTACGAGCAGTACTTC
CALRGTRFTYEQYF
>.|few|TRBV19|TRBJ2-1
TGTGCCAGTAGTATAGGGCAAGGGGCCTTGAACAATGAGCAGTTCTTC
CASSIGQGALNNEQFF
>.|.|TRBV10-3|TRBJ1-1
TGTGCCATCAGTGGGAATACAGGGTACACTGAAGCTTTCTTT
CAISGNTGYTEAFF
>.|.|TRBV6-4|TRBJ2-7
TGTGCCAGCAGGTGGGCAGTCTACGAGCAGTACTTC
CASRWAVYEQYF
>TRBD1|.|TRBV5-6|TRBJ1-2
TGTGCCAGCAGCACCGGGACAGATAACTATGGCTACACCTTC
CASSTGTDNYGYTF
>TRBD1|.|TRBV2|TRBJ1-4
TGTGCCAGCAGCGCAGACAGGGGCCCCAATGAAAAACTGTTTTTT
CASSADRGPNEKLFF
>.|.|TRBV2|TRBJ1-5
TGTGCCAGCAGTGAACCGGGGGGCGGCAATCAGCCCCAGCATTTT
CASSEPGGGNQPQHF
>.|.|TRBV30|TRBJ1-5
TGTGCCTGGAGTGTAAGGGGCGCGCGGCCCCAGCATTTT
CAWSVRGARPQHF
>.|.|TRBV4-1|TRBJ1-1
TGCGCCAGCAGCCAACTTAGGGAGGGTAAAGCTTTCTTT
CASSQLREGKAFF
>TRBD1|.|TRBV28|TRBJ1-5
TGTGCCAGCAAGACAGGGGTAAATCAGCCCCAGCATTTT
CASKTGVNQPQHF
>.|.|TRBV6-5|TRBJ1-1
TGTGCCAGCAGTTACGGGACATTCAGGGTCACTGAAGCTTTCTTT
CASSYGTFRVTEAFF
>.|.|TRBV10-2|TRBJ2-7
TGCGCCAGCAGTCCACCAACAACCTACGAGCAGTACTTC
CASSPPTTYEQYF